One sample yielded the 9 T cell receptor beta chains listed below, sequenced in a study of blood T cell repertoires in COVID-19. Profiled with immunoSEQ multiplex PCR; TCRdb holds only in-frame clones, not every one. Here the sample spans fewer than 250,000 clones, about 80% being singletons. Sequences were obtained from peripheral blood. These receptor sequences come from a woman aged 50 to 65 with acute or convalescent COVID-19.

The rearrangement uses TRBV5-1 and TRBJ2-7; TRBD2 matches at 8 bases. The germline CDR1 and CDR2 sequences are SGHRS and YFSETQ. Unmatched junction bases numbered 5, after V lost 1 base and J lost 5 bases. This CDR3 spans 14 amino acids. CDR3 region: CASSLSGGRDEQYF. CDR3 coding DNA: TGCGCCAGCAGCTTGAGCGGGGGCAGGGACGAGCAGTACTTC.

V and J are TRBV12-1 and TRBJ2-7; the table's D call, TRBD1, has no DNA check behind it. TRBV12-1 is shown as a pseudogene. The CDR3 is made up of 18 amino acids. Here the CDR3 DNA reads TGTGCCAGCAGCTCCCCGGCAGGGGCGAGTTGTGAGACCTACGAGCAGTACTTC. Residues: CASSSPAGASCETYEQYF.

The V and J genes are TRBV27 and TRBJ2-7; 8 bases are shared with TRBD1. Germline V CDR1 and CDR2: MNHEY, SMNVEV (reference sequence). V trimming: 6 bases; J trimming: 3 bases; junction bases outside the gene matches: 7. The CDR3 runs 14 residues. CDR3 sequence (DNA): TGTGCCAGCAGAGAAGGGACAGGTAACTACGAGCAGTACTTC. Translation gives CASREGTGNYEQYF.

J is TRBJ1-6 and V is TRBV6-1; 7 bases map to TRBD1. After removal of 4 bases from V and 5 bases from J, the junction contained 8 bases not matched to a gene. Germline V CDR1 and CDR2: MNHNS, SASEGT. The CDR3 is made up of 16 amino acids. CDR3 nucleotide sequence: TGTGCCAGCAGTGGGAAACCGGGACAGAATAATTCACCCCTCCACTTT. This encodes CASSGKPGQNNSPLHF.

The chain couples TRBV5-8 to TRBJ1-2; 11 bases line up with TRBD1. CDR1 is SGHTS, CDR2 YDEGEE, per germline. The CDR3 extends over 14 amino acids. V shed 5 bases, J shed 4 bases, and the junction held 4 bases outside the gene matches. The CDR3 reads CASSRGQGAYGYTF. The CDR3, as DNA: TGTGCCAGCAGTAGAGGACAGGGGGCCTATGGCTACACCTTC.

The CDR3 loop is CATGQGLQETQYF. CDR3 bases: TGTGCCACCGGACAGGGGTTACAAGAGACCCAGTACTTC. The chain couples TRBV24-1 to TRBJ2-5, with 9 bases identical to TRBD1. Germline V gives CDR1 KGHDR, CDR2 SFDVKD. V lost 9 bases to trimming and J lost 2 bases; unmatched junction nucleotides: 3. The CDR3 spans 13 residues.

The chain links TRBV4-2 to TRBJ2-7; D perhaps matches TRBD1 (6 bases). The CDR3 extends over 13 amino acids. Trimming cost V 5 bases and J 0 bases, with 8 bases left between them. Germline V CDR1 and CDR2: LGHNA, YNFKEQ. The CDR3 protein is CASSEGVSYEQYF. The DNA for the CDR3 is TGTGCCAGCAGCGAGGGGGTCTCCTACGAGCAGTACTTC.

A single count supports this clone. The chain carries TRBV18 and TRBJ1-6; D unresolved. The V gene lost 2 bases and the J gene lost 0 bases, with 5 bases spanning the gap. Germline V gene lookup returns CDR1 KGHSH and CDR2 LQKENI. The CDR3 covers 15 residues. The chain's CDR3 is CASSPSGSYNSPLHF. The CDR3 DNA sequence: TGTGCCAGCTCACCATCCGGCTCCTATAATTCACCCCTCCACTTT.

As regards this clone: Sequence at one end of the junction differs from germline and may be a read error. CDR3 DNA: TGTGCCGGCAGCTTAAGTTTAAGGCAGGGTGGCTACGAGCAGTACTTC. Protein: CAGSLSLRQGGYEQYF. The gene calls are TRBV11-2 and TRBJ2-7; a possible D gene is TRBD1 (5 bases). Germline V lookup: CDR1 SGHAT, CDR2 FQNNGV. The length of the CDR3 is 16 residues.